The subject of this entry is one T cell receptor (beta chain). Time point in this sample: blood from clinic visit 5 months post-surgery; TSC patient then seizure free. Method: immunoSEQ multiplex PCR; TCRdb's copy keeps in-frame clones and lacks some. The table includes 300,000 to 400,000 clones, roughly 92% detected once. This specimen comes from a study of brain T cells in children with intractable seizures. The CDR3 loop spans 17 amino acids. V was clipped by 5 bases and J by 2 bases; unmatched bases: 10. Germline V gene data show CDR1 as KGHDR and CDR2 as SFDVKD. The starting material was peripheral blood, obtained about 5 months after surgery. This chain joins TRBV24-1 and TRBJ2-1, with 8 bases fitting TRBD2. This clonotype was sampled from a boy under two years old with tuberous sclerosis and intractable seizures. The CDR3, as DNA: TGTGCCACCAGTGCCGAAGCGGGAGTCCCTACCTACAATGAGCAGTTCTTC. It yields the protein CATSAEAGVPTYNEQFF.